The 8 T cell receptor beta chains below were found in one sample sequenced in a study of T cell responses to AZD1222 COVID-19 vaccine. The data were produced by immunoSEQ multiplex PCR, yet TCRdb's version contains in-frame clones alone and is incomplete. The sample consists of over 100,000 clones, 88% of them appearing once. This specimen was peripheral blood, taken on day 0 of AZD1222 vaccination. Receptors were obtained from an adult in good health.

The chain employs TRBV4-1 and TRBJ1-4; D perhaps matches TRBD1 (5 bases). Trimming removed 1 base from V and 10 bases from J, with 19 bases in between. Germline V gives CDR1 MGHRA, CDR2 YSYEKL. This CDR3 is 16 amino acids long. Here the CDR3 DNA reads TGCGCCAGCAGCCAAGTAGGGGAGGTGCTAGGTGGAAAACTGTTTTTT. Protein product: CASSQVGEVLGGKLFF.

This chain connects TRBV24-1 to TRBJ2-1; D is perhaps TRBD2 (6 bases). CDR1 is KGHDR, CDR2 SFDVKD, per germline. The CDR3 sequence is 17 residues long. Trimming took 4 bases from V and 0 from J, leaving 15 bases between them. The CDR3, as DNA: TGTGCCACCAGTGACTCCCGCGGGGCCGCCTCCTACAATGAGCAGTTCTTC. It translates to CATSDSRGAASYNEQFF.

This clone was seen only once. This rearrangement joins TRBV4-1 to TRBJ1-5, with D possibly being TRBD1 (5 bases). Germline CDR1 MGHRA, CDR2 YSYEKL. The CDR3 extends over 15 amino acids. V lost 0 bases and J 6 bases, leaving 12 bases between the germline ends. The CDR3 loop reads CASSQDPRGLQPQHF. CDR3 coding DNA: TGCGCCAGCAGCCAAGACCCCCGGGGACTTCAGCCCCAGCATTTT.

Concerning this clone: One end of the junction fails to match germline, which may point to a read error. Here the CDR3 reads CASRLGTGDGYTF. In nucleotides, the CDR3 is TGTGCCAGCAGGTTAGGGACAGGGGATGGCTACACCTTC. The J gene is TRBJ1-2, the V gene TRBV7-2, with 10 nucleotides matching TRBD1. Germline loops: CDR1 SGHTA, CDR2 FQGNSA. The CDR3 loop spans 13 amino acids.

This chain uses TRBV18 with TRBJ2-5, with no clear D. The CDR3 runs 17 residues. Trimming left V 4 bases short and J 0 bases short, with 18 bases between. The V gene's germline CDR1 is KGHSH and CDR2 LQKENI. CDR3 bases: TGTGCCAGCTCACACCGTCCGCCAGGCCGAGACCAAGAGACCCAGTACTTC. Encoded protein: CASSHRPPGRDQETQYF.

The rearrangement uses TRBV2 and TRBJ1-2, with TRBD1 as a possible D gene (6 bases). Per the germline V gene, CDR1 is SNHLY and CDR2 is FYNNEI. V lost 5 bases, J lost 5 bases, and 12 bases lay in between. The length of the CDR3 is 13 residues. The CDR3 loop reads CASSRQELYGYTF. The CDR3 DNA is TGTGCCAGCAGTCGACAGGAACTATATGGCTACACCTTC.

This chain uses TRBV5-1 with TRBJ2-2, with TRBD2 identical over 7 bases. Germline values: CDR1 SGHRS, CDR2 YFSETQ. The ends lost 4 bases at V and 6 bases at J; junction bases unmatched: 0. The CDR3 totals 12 residues. The CDR3 nucleotides are TGCGCCAGCAGCCTAGCGGCCGGGGAGCTGTTTTTT. This translates into CASSLAAGELFF.

The CDR3: CASSLHSQETQYF. The DNA for the CDR3 is TGTGCCAGCAGTTTACACAGCCAAGAGACCCAGTACTTC. V usage is TRBV27 and J usage is TRBJ2-5; no reliable D call. V was pared by 2 bases and J by 1 base, with 5 bases between. CDR3 length: 13 amino acids. Germline V CDR1 and CDR2: MNHEY, SMNVEV (reference sequence).